This paragraph reports one T cell receptor (beta chain). These data belong to a study of blood T cell repertoires in COVID-19. In the study overall: The samples span acute and convalescent COVID-19 from the United States, Italy and Spain. Sample material is recorded as cDNA or gDNA derived from T cells, B-cell-depleted T cells, or PBMCs.

Per the original data handling: Nucleated cell number was recorded as an estimate derived from reference gene primer amplification. The protocol was immunoSEQ multiplex PCR, while the TCRdb copy is restricted to in-frame clones and leaves out a portion. V, J and clone size are those of that table, while D and trimming were read from the DNA. In the table there are 150,000 to 200,000 clones, approximately 93% of which are singletons. The Seattle patients, enrolled during active infection, were followed longitudinally. Germline values: CDR1 MDHEN, CDR2 SYDVKM. CDR3 length: 13 amino acids. Between the trimmed V and J ends, which lost 4 bases and 2 bases, there was a span of 9 bases.

The V and J genes are TRBV28 and TRBJ2-7; D is unresolved. The receptor was isolated from a woman aged 55-69 years with COVID-19, enrolled during active disease. Sequencing was carried out using peripheral blood. As DNA, the CDR3 is TGTGCCAGCAGTTGGGCAGCAACCTACGAGCAGTACTTC. Amino acid sequence: CASSWAATYEQYF.